Below are 25 T cell receptor beta chains sequenced from a single sample in a study of blood T cell repertoires in COVID-19. Libraries were prepared by immunoSEQ multiplex PCR; TCRdb keeps only in-frame clonotypes and omits some of them. The sample includes 250,000 to 350,000 clones, roughly 90% seen only once; the top ten take 2.2%. Sequencing was done on a sample of peripheral blood. These receptors were taken from a woman aged 25 to 39 with COVID-19, enrolled during active disease.

J is TRBJ1-2 and V is TRBV11-2, with a weak D call TRBD1 (5 bases). Germline V CDR1 and CDR2: SGHAT, FQNNGV. Trimming shortened V by 1 base and J by 7 bases, and 10 bases separated the two germline ends. There are 13 residues in the CDR3. CDR3: CASSLAQDAGYTF. The DNA for the CDR3 is TGTGCCAGCAGCTTAGCACAGGACGCTGGCTACACCTTC.

The chain links TRBV12-3 or TRBV12-4 to TRBJ2-7; D may be TRBD1 (5 bases). V was pared by 4 bases and J by 5 bases, with 9 bases between. The CDR3 sequence is 12 residues long. As DNA, the CDR3 is TGTGCCAGCAGTTCATGGGGCCACGAGCAGTACTTC. This translates into CASSSWGHEQYF.

The V gene is TRBV5-8, the J gene TRBJ2-2, with 14 bases identical to TRBD2. The CDR3 contains 18 residues. With V trimmed by 4 bases and J by 6 bases, 11 bases remained unmatched. CDR1 and CDR2 (germline): SGHTS, YDEGEE. This chain's CDR3 is CASSRPGLAGVSAGELFF. The CDR3 DNA reads as TGTGCCAGCAGCCGACCGGGACTAGCGGGAGTATCTGCCGGGGAGCTGTTTTTT.

The J gene is TRBJ1-1, the V gene TRBV6-5; D is possibly TRBD1 (5 bases). The CDR3 runs 13 residues. Per germline, CDR1 MNHEY and CDR2 SVGAGI. V was shortened by 8 bases and J by 0 bases, with 10 bases between the two germline ends. The CDR3 nucleotides read TGTGCCAGCGGGCGACAGCTGAACACTGAAGCTTTCTTT. Translation gives CASGRQLNTEAFF.

The chain employs TRBV6-5 and TRBJ2-7, with 7 bases fitting TRBD1. From germline, CDR1 is MNHEY and CDR2 SVGAGI. J lost 3 bases, V lost 7 bases, and 6 bases had no gene match. The CDR3 sequence is 13 residues long. The CDR3 DNA sequence: TGTGCCAGCACCGGGGACAGAATCTACGAGCAGTACTTC. As protein: CASTGDRIYEQYF.

This chain uses TRBV3-1 (or the pseudogene TRBV3-2) with TRBJ1-2; possible D gene TRBD1, 5 bases. Germline CDR1 and CDR2: LGHDT and YNNKEL (reference sequence). The CDR3 spans 15 residues. With 0 bases removed from V and 4 bases from J, the gap between germline ends came to 12 bases. In DNA, the CDR3 is TGTGCCAGCAGCCAAGAACAAGGGGCAGTCTATGGCTACACCTTC. This sequence encodes CASSQEQGAVYGYTF.

The chain couples TRBV11-2 to TRBJ2-1, with unresolved D. This CDR3 contains 12 residues. Germline CDR1 SGHAT, CDR2 FQNNGV. Trimming took off 7 bases at V and 5 bases at J, with 9 bases between the two ends. DNA of the CDR3: TGTGCCAGCAACCTATATAACAATGAGCAGTTCTTC. This sequence encodes CASNLYNNEQFF.

The chain employs TRBV9 and TRBJ2-3; no clear D gene. Trimming removed 3 bases at V and 0 bases at J, with 14 bases between. The CDR3 consists of 16 residues. Germline assignment: CDR1 SGDLS and CDR2 YYNGEE. The CDR3 DNA sequence: TGTGCCAGCAGCGACGAGAAACCGTTTAGCACAGATACGCAGTATTTT. Translating gives CASSDEKPFSTDTQYF.

This clone has a handful of counts. The chain joins TRBV28 to TRBJ2-7; 11 nucleotides agree with TRBD2. V lost 4 bases, J lost 5 bases, and 13 bases stayed unmatched. The CDR3 is 17 residues long. Germline values: CDR1 MDHEN, CDR2 SYDVKM. The CDR3 protein is CASSSPKLAGGPDEQYF. The CDR3 nucleotides are TGTGCCAGCAGTTCGCCAAAGTTAGCGGGAGGGCCCGACGAGCAGTACTTC.

The chain couples TRBV5-1 to TRBJ2-5; 7 nucleotides match TRBD2. The CDR3 contains 15 residues. Germline assignment: CDR1 SGHRS and CDR2 YFSETQ. V shed 0 bases, J shed 2 bases, and the junction held 4 bases outside the gene matches. DNA for the CDR3: TGCGCCAGCAGCTTGGGGGCGGGAGCTCAAGAGACCCAGTACTTC. The encoded protein is CASSLGAGAQETQYF. The whole variable domain, filled in from reference TRBV5-1 and TRBJ2-5, reads KAGVTQTPRYLIKTRGQQVTLSCSPISGHRSVSWYQQTPGQGLQFLFEYFSETQRNKGNFPGRFSGRQFSNSRSEMNVSTLELGDSALYLCASSLGAGAQETQYFGPGTRLLVL.

The chain couples TRBV15 to TRBJ2-1, with 9 nucleotides matching TRBD1. V lost 5 bases, J lost 3 bases, and 11 bases stayed unmatched. This CDR3 is built from 17 residues. CDR1 is LNHNV and CDR2 is YYDKDF in the germline V gene (reference sequence). In DNA, the CDR3 is TGTGCCACCAGCGATAGGCGCGGGGACAGGGTCTACAATGAGCAGTTCTTC. Amino acid sequence: CATSDRRGDRVYNEQFF.

The rearrangement links TRBV15 to TRBJ1-4; D is undetermined. Trimming cost V 1 base and J 6 bases, with 12 bases left between them. The germline gives CDR1 LNHNV, CDR2 YYDKDF (reference sequence). The CDR3 has 15 amino acids. The CDR3 nucleotides are TGTGCCACCAGCAGAGTCCTGGGAGCGGATGAAAAACTGTTTTTT. Encoded protein: CATSRVLGADEKLFF.

The rearrangement joins TRBV3-1 (or the pseudogene TRBV3-2) to TRBJ1-1, with 9 bases that match TRBD1. CDR1 is LGHDT and CDR2 is YNNKEL in the germline V gene (reference sequence). The trim removed 5 bases at V and 10 bases at J, leaving 8 bases unmatched. The CDR3 sequence is 13 residues long. The CDR3 protein is CASSARQGEGAFF. CDR3 bases: TGTGCCAGCAGCGCCCGACAGGGGGAGGGAGCTTTCTTT.

V usage is TRBV6-5 and J usage is TRBJ1-4; 8 bases align to TRBD1. This CDR3 is built from 16 residues. Germline lookup yields CDR1 MNHEY and CDR2 SVGAGI. The V and J ends lost 2 bases and 6 bases, in that order; junction bases with no gene match: 8. Here the CDR3 DNA reads TGTGCCAGCAGTTACCCTCAGCAGGGGGCACATGAAAAACTGTTTTTT. Translated, it gives CASSYPQQGAHEKLFF.

J is TRBJ1-5 and V is TRBV5-6; 7 nucleotides line up with TRBD1. CDR3 length equals 14 residues. CDR1 and CDR2 from the germline V gene are SGHDT and YYEEEE. V shed 3 bases and J 6 bases; nucleotides not matched to a gene: 6. CDR3 region: CASSSSGGGQPQHF. CDR3 nucleotides: TGTGCCAGCAGCTCTTCAGGGGGTGGTCAGCCCCAGCATTTT.

J is TRBJ2-7 and V is TRBV29-1, with 10 bases aligning to TRBD2. With 0 bases clipped from V and 2 bases from J, the junction kept 7 bases outside the gene matches. Germline values: CDR1 SQVTM, CDR2 ANQGSEA. CDR3 length: 16 residues. The CDR3 reads CSVEEPTSGIPYEQYF. CDR3 nucleotides: TGCAGCGTTGAAGAGCCTACTAGCGGGATCCCCTACGAGCAGTACTTC.

The rearrangement links TRBV29-1 to TRBJ2-7; 10 bases agree with TRBD1. The CDR3 is 15 residues long. Per the germline V gene, CDR1 is SQVTM and CDR2 is ANQGSEA. With 5 bases clipped from V and 2 bases from J, the junction kept 9 bases outside the gene matches. Here the CDR3 reads CSVYGKTGGTYEQYF. The CDR3 region has the DNA TGCAGCGTTTATGGGAAGACAGGGGGCACCTACGAGCAGTACTTC.

The chain uses TRBV5-8 and TRBJ1-5; tentatively, D is TRBD1 (6 bases). The CDR3 spans 17 residues. V was clipped by 5 bases and J by 0 bases, with 18 bases between them. Germline V gene lookup returns CDR1 SGHTS and CDR2 YDEGEE. The CDR3 reads CASSFRTGSYSNQPQHF. For the CDR3, the DNA is TGTGCCAGCAGTTTTCGCACAGGGAGTTATAGCAATCAGCCCCAGCATTTT.

The chain joins TRBV27 to TRBJ1-1, with 7 bases aligning to TRBD1. This CDR3 is 15 amino acids long. The V gene end was trimmed by 6 bases and the J gene end by 4 bases; junction bases not matched to a gene: 11. The germline gives CDR1 MNHEY, CDR2 SMNVEV (reference sequence). In DNA form, the CDR3 reads TGTGCCAGCAGATATACTGGACAGGTCCCCACTGAAGCTTTCTTT. This codes for CASRYTGQVPTEAFF.

The gene calls are TRBV2 and TRBJ1-2, with 7 nucleotides matching TRBD1. The germline gives CDR1 SNHLY, CDR2 FYNNEI. V lost 8 bases to trimming and J lost 5 bases; unmatched junction nucleotides: 8. The CDR3 covers 13 residues. The CDR3 region is CASPTGRGYGYTF. DNA for the CDR3: TGTGCCAGCCCCACCGGCAGGGGGTATGGCTACACCTTC.

V is TRBV19 and J is TRBJ1-2, with 7 bases lining up with TRBD1. The CDR3 has 15 amino acids. Trimming cost V 7 bases and J 0 bases; bases outside gene matches: 8. Per the germline V gene, CDR1 is LNHDA and CDR2 is SQIVND (reference sequence). The CDR3 sequence is CASTPLGTANYGYTF. The CDR3 DNA sequence: TGTGCCAGTACCCCACTCGGGACAGCTAACTATGGCTACACCTTC.

This chain joins TRBV5-5 and TRBJ1-2; 7 bases are shared with TRBD1. Unmatched junction bases numbered 5, after V lost 4 bases and J lost 2 bases. CDR1 SGHKS and CDR2 YYEKEE come from the germline V gene (reference sequence). The CDR3 spans 14 residues. The CDR3 loop is CASSPRTGNYGYTF. In nucleotides, the CDR3 is TGTGCCAGCAGCCCCCGGACAGGAAACTATGGCTACACCTTC.

The gene calls are TRBV6-5 and TRBJ2-1, with a possible D match to TRBD2 (6 bases). CDR3 length: 12 residues. Germline assignment: CDR1 MNHEY and CDR2 SVGAGI. The V and J ends lost 11 bases and 6 bases respectively, with 14 bases between them. CDR3 sequence reads: CALQWRVNEQFF. Written as DNA, the CDR3 is TGTGCCCTACAGTGGAGGGTCAATGAGCAGTTCTTC.

V usage is TRBV10-3 and J usage is TRBJ1-5; D is unclear. Trimming took off 7 bases at V and 6 bases at J, with 13 bases between the two ends. Per the germline V gene, CDR1 is ENHRY and CDR2 is SYGVKD. The CDR3 is 13 residues long. The CDR3 reads CAITPGEGQPQHF. CDR3 nucleotides: TGTGCCATCACTCCAGGTGAGGGTCAGCCCCAGCATTTT.

The rearrangement links TRBV29-1 to TRBJ1-2, with unresolved D. Trimming removed 4 bases at V and 4 bases at J, with 10 bases between. CDR1 and CDR2 (germline): SQVTM, ANQGSEA. CDR3 size: 12 residues. The CDR3 region has the DNA TGCAGCGTTGTTGAAGGGAGCTATGGCTACACCTTC. As protein: CSVVEGSYGYTF. The full variable domain, rest sourced from reference TRBV29-1 and TRBJ1-2, is SAVISQKPSRDICQRGTSLTIQCQVDSQVTMMFWYRQQPGQSLTLIATANQGSEATYESGFVIDKFPISRPNLTFSTLTVSNMSPEDSSIYLCSVVEGSYGYTFGSGTRLTVV.